A single sample gave rise to the 3 T cell receptor beta chains below, sequenced in a study of yellow fever vaccine responses in identical twins. Using its own MiXCR run on the RT-PCR reads, TCRdb lists one record per CDR3 protein. This sample has 30,000 to 40,000 distinct CDR3 sequences, with less than 70% found just once. The input for sequencing was T cells from blood (PBMCs), unsorted or a sorted subset (not recorded which), taken before or after yellow fever vaccination (not recorded which). The receptors were sampled from a woman aged 18 to 35 who received the yellow fever vaccine.

The J gene is TRBJ1-4, the V gene TRBV4-3; 8 bases map to TRBD1. Germline V gene data show CDR1 as LGHNA and CDR2 as YSLEER. The CDR3 runs to 18 residues. After removal of 0 bases from V and 3 bases from J, the junction contained 9 bases not matched to a gene. CDR3 region: CASSQDLQGAFSNEKLFF. In DNA, the CDR3 is TGCGCCAGCAGCCAAGATCTTCAGGGGGCGTTTTCTAATGAAAAACTGTTTTTT.

The rearrangement links TRBV2 to TRBJ2-7; 8 bases align to TRBD1. Germline V gene lookup returns CDR1 SNHLY and CDR2 FYNNEI. The CDR3 is made up of 15 amino acids. V lost 6 bases to trimming and J lost 3 bases; unmatched junction nucleotides: 10. The CDR3 nucleotides read TGTGCCAGCAGATTCGGGACAGGAGACAACTACGAGCAGTACTTC. Translating gives CASRFGTGDNYEQYF.

This clonotype appeared a few times. The CDR3 loop is CATSDPLYYSNEQFF. CDR3 nucleotides: TGTGCCACCAGTGATCCCCTTTACTACAGCAATGAGCAGTTCTTC. The chain has TRBV24-1 and TRBJ2-1; no clear D. Deletions cut 3 bases from V and 6 bases from J, with 14 bases between. CDR3 length equals 15 residues. The germline CDR1 and CDR2 sequences are KGHDR and SFDVKD.